This entry is about one TCR beta chain. By how much of the sample it makes up, this clone is medium-sized (0.01 to 0.1%). No antigen is known for it. Base quality data are lacking; no much larger clone is found one base away. In the same sample, other DNA sequences code for this CDR3. This record comes from a study of a mutant IDH1 vaccine in newly diagnosed glioma (dated by TCRdb to about 2021). For the wider study: Vaccination was initiated 4-6 weeks after radiotherapy alone, or concurrently with temozolomide cycles in the chemotherapy-containing groups. The 32 treated patients were about 60% male and approximately 40% female, with a mean age of approximately 40 years. Prior to enrollment, standard therapy consisting of radiotherapy alone, temozolomide alone, or radiochemotherapy with temozolomide had been administered to patients, with the combination being received by most patients. Visit V12 was the week-35 safety follow-up and visit V13 was the week-47 end of study. Peripheral blood was collected at six visits: V03 (baseline), V05, V07, V10, V12 and V13. For exploratory analyses, about two dozen treated patients had longitudinal TCRB deep sequencing done wherever samples were available. Results and caveats for the whole study, not just this receptor: Pseudoprogression appeared unrelated to alterations in the top peripheral T cell clonotypes detected by TCRB sequencing. Availability determined which PBMC samples were chosen for TCRB deep sequencing. The authors stated that sample limitations prevented analyses of patient blood samples from being reproduced. Immune responses induced by the vaccine were seen in 90% to 95% of patients across multiple MHC alleles.

Libraries came from the immunoSEQ multiplex PCR assay. Rearranged TCR beta chain sequences were amplified with the hsTCRB Kit following the manufacturer's protocol. An Illumina MiSeq was used to sequence the TCRB libraries. Regarding the original processing steps: Demultiplexing, trimming and gene mapping were performed with the kit vendor's proprietary platform. Entries here come from immuneACCESS through TCRdb and include only in-frame sequences with V and J called. Some clones fail to appear in such tables; in the studies checked, an unresolved V gene covers under half of the shortfall, and the cause of the remainder is unknown. V and J calls and clone size are copied from that table; D and trimming were computed from the DNA. For this sample there are about 34,000 clones; around nine tenths appear just once. Of the sample, about 12% is held by the ten largest clones. The time point tag for this specimen amounts to: week 47, end of study. Each vaccine dose, consisting of 300 ug of a 20-mer mutant IDH1 peptide in Montanide, was administered subcutaneously with topical imiquimod. Across visits V03 through V10, patients got a total of eight vaccinations, given in weeks 1, 3, 5, 7, 11, 15, 19 and 23. Newly diagnosed WHO grade 3 or 4 IDH1-mutant astrocytomas showing loss of nuclear ATRX were present in the donors. The samples were drawn from NOA16, a multicentre, single-arm, open-label phase I trial in Germany that tested a mutant IDH1 peptide vaccine in humans for the first time. Genomic DNA for TCRB sequencing was extracted from EDTA blood using the DNeasy Blood and Tissue Kit.

V drops 0 bases and J drops 5 bases, leaving 11 bases in between. From the cysteine through the phenylalanine, the CDR3 covers 15 amino acids. Solely the CDR3 DNA is kept, with 45 bases framed from the first base. CDR1 and CDR2 were assigned from the germline V gene as LGHNA and YNFKEQ. Rearrangement joined TRBV4-2 to TRBJ1-5; 5 matching bases give a weak D call of TRBD1. The input for sequencing was PBMCs, taken from a glioma patient whose treatment included an IDH1 peptide vaccine. The sequence was collected from a woman aged 30 to 39 with glioma. The DNA reads TGTGCCAGCAGCCAAGATTGGGACGGAGATCAGCCCCAGCATTTT. Translated, this is CASSQDWDGDQPQHF.